This TCR beta chain was identified during a study of CD8+ T cells in alopecia areata. Note on this clone: The target antigen is unknown.

Once RNA had been extracted, it was reverse transcribed into cDNA to act as the sequencing template. Libraries were prepared by immunoSEQ multiplex PCR; TCRdb keeps only in-frame clonotypes and omits some of them. This table holds more than 110,000 clones, roughly 53% found once. The CDR3 spans 14 residues. Trimming removed 5 bases at V and 1 base at J, with 11 bases between. Germline V gene lookup returns CDR1 SGHDN and CDR2 FVKESK. Whole-study findings and limits: Clonality in lesional scalp, especially alopecia totalis/universalis, exceeded that of normal scalp. Scalp repertoires also include resident alphabeta T cells from normal skin.

The receptor's source is a human donor with alopecia areata. The chain employs TRBV14 and TRBJ2-5; D not resolved. The source material was CD4+ T cells sorted from blood, sampled at week 0. The CDR3 region has the DNA TGTGCCAGCAGCGAACAGATCGGCCAAGAGACCCAGTACTTC. Residues: CASSEQIGQETQYF.